These T cell receptor beta chains were read from a single sample in a study of blood T cell repertoires in COVID-19. Sequencing was performed with immunoSEQ multiplex PCR; in TCRdb, only in-frame clones are kept and a portion is missing. The data show under 85,000 clones, over 75% seen once. Sample: peripheral blood. These receptor sequences come from a man in his 70s with acute or convalescent COVID-19. CDR3s include the opening cysteine and the closing phenylalanine or tryptophan. D genes are given only for firm matches. The size entry is marked missing in some rows and otherwise reads once, few, many or a size class.

-,14,TRBV5-1,TRBJ2-7,-,TGCGCCAGCAGCTTGGCCCCAGATACCTACGAGCAGTACTTC,CASSLAPDTYEQYF
-,14,TRBV2,TRBJ2-7,-,TGTGCCAGCAGTTTCCGGGACAACTCCTACGAGCAGTACTTC,CASSFRDNSYEQYF
-,15,TRBV20-1,TRBJ1-1,-,TGCAGTGCTAGTACCCCAGGGCTCCCGAACACTGAAGCTTTCTTT,CSASTPGLPNTEAFF
-,14,TRBV30,TRBJ1-1,-,TGTGCCTGGGGATCGCAGGGTTCGAACACTGAAGCTTTCTTT,CAWGSQGSNTEAFF
TRBD1,15,TRBV7-6,TRBJ2-3,-,TGTGCCAGCAGCTTAGGGACAGGGGTCACAGATACGCAGTATTTT,CASSLGTGVTDTQYF
-,17,TRBV10-3,TRBJ1-1,-,TGTGCCATCAGTGAGTTGTGGGGGGGGGCCCTGAACACTGAAGCTTTCTTT,CAISELWGGALNTEAFF
TRBD2,19,TRBV5-1,TRBJ2-3,-,TGCGCCAGCAGCTCGCCCCCGGGACTAGCGGGACTAGCCACAGATACGCAGTATTTT,CASSSPPGLAGLATDTQYF
-,14,TRBV7-2,TRBJ1-6,-,TGTGCCAGCAGCTTAGATCGGGGTTATTCACCCCTCCACTTT,CASSLDRGYSPLHF
TRBD2,15,TRBV2,TRBJ2-1,-,TGTGCCAGCACCCGTGGCGGGGGAGGCTACAATGAGCAGTTCTTC,CASTRGGGGYNEQFF
-,18,TRBV9,TRBJ1-3,-,TGTGCCAGCAGCGTAAATTCCCAGGGCCCTAGCTCTGGAAACACCATATATTTT,CASSVNSQGPSSGNTIYF
TRBD1,15,TRBV4-3,TRBJ2-7,-,TGCGCCAGCAGCCAAAAAACAGGGGGCCTAAACGAGCAGTACTTC,CASSQKTGGLNEQYF
-,15,TRBV28,TRBJ2-3,-,TGTGCCAGCAGTTTGAGGGTTACTAGCACAGATACGCAGTATTTT,CASSLRVTSTDTQYF
-,12,TRBV27,TRBJ2-2,-,TGTGCCAGCAGTTTACGCTACGGGGAGCTGTTTTTT,CASSLRYGELFF
-,17,TRBV3-1/TRBV3-2,TRBJ1-5,-,TGTGCCAGCAGCCAAGTCTATAGGGACTCTAGCAATCAGCCCCAGCATTTT,CASSQVYRDSSNQPQHF
TRBD2,16,TRBV5-1,TRBJ2-2,-,TGCGCCAGCAGACCTACTAGCGGGGTAAACACCGGGGAGCTGTTTTTT,CASRPTSGVNTGELFF
TRBD1,17,TRBV13,TRBJ2-2,few,TGTGCCAGCAGCCGCCCCCCCAGGGGGCTGGACACCGGGGAGCTGTTTTTT,CASSRPPRGLDTGELFF
-,15,TRBV28,TRBJ2-1,once,TGTGCCAGCAGTTTAGACGGACTATCTTACAATGAGCAGTTCTTC,CASSLDGLSYNEQFF
-,15,TRBV27,TRBJ1-2,-,TGTGCCAGCAGTTTGGAGGGGCGCCCCAACTATGGCTACACCTTC,CASSLEGRPNYGYTF
-,12,TRBV2,TRBJ1-2,-,TGTGCCAGCAGTACAGACAGCTATGGCTACACCTTC,CASSTDSYGYTF
-,15,TRBV15,TRBJ2-1,-,TGTGCCACCAGCAGAGATCCCACCGGGGGGCTAGAGCAGTTCTTC,CATSRDPTGGLEQFF
TRBD2,17,TRBV27,TRBJ2-7,-,TGTGCCAGCAGTTCGCAGCGACTAGCGGACCACTCCTACGAGCAGTACTTC,CASSSQRLADHSYEQYF
-,13,TRBV30,TRBJ1-1,-,TGTGCCTGGAGTAACTCCATGAACACTGAAGCTTTCTTT,CAWSNSMNTEAFF
-,15,TRBV18,TRBJ2-7,once,TGTGCCAGCTCACGAGGACTGGGAAGCTCCTACGAGCAGTACTTC,CASSRGLGSSYEQYF
TRBD2,14,TRBV11-2,TRBJ2-3,-,TGTGCCAGCAGCTTAGGCGGGAGCGCAGATACGCAGTATTTT,CASSLGGSADTQYF
TRBD2,15,TRBV7-3,TRBJ2-1,-,TGTGCCAGCAGCGCGATAGCGGGGGCATACAATGAGCAGTTCTTC,CASSAIAGAYNEQFF
TRBD1,15,TRBV11-2,TRBJ2-7,-,TGTGCCAGCAGCTTTCACAGGGGTCACCAATACGAGCAGTACTTC,CASSFHRGHQYEQYF
-,13,TRBV6-5,TRBJ2-3,-,TGTGCCAGCAGTTCGGGTACTTCAGATACGCAGTATTTT,CASSSGTSDTQYF
-,14,TRBV3-1/TRBV3-2,TRBJ2-7,-,TGTGCCAGCACCCCGGCCGTCGGGGGATCCGAGCAGTACTTC,CASTPAVGGSEQYF
TRBD1,16,TRBV7-2,TRBJ1-3,-,TGTGCCAGCAGCTTAGAGGGACAGTCGACTGGAAACACCATATATTTT,CASSLEGQSTGNTIYF
TRBD2,17,TRBV11-3,TRBJ2-1,-,TGTGCCAGCAGCTTAGGGCGGGGGGGCCCGTTAACCAATGAGCAGTTCTTC,CASSLGRGGPLTNEQFF
TRBD2,14,TRBV28,TRBJ2-7,few,TGTGCCAGCAGTTTAATCGGCGGGGGATTTGAGCAGTACTTC,CASSLIGGGFEQYF
TRBD1,15,TRBV24-1,TRBJ1-4,-,TGTGCCACCAGTGATCCCGGACAGGGGAATGAAAAACTGTTTTTT,CATSDPGQGNEKLFF
TRBD1,16,TRBV7-3,TRBJ2-2,-,TGTGCCAGCAGCCCCAGGGGGCCGGGGGACACCGGGGAGCTGTTTTTT,CASSPRGPGDTGELFF
TRBD1,16,TRBV27,TRBJ1-4,-,TGTGCCAGCAGTTTATACCCGGGACAGGGGGGAGAAAAACTGTTTTTT,CASSLYPGQGGEKLFF
-,14,TRBV7-2,TRBJ1-1,-,TGTGCCAGCAGCCTAGGACAGTTGAACACTGAAGCTTTCTTT,CASSLGQLNTEAFF